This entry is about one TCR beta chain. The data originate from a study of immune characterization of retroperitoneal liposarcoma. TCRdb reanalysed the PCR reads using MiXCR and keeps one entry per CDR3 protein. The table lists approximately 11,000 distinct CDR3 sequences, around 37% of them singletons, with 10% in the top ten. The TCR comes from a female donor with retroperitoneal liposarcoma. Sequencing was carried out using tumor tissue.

The chain's CDR3 is CASSVEAGGPETQYF. CDR3 nucleotide sequence: TGTGCCAGCAGTGTGGAGGCGGGAGGGCCAGAGACCCAGTACTTC. The V and J genes are TRBV6-1 and TRBJ2-5, with TRBD2 matching over 9 bases. Trimming cost V 4 bases and J 4 bases; bases outside gene matches: 7. Germline loops: CDR1 MNHNS, CDR2 SASEGT. The CDR3 extends over 15 amino acids.